This TCR beta chain originates from a study of regulatory T cells in long-lasting Graves disease. Remarks on this clonotype: As the CDR3 is not closed by the conserved phenylalanine or tryptophan, this likely results from a read error.

Time point in this sample: persistent/refractory GD, antithyroid drugs over 5 years with positive TRAb. From RNA extracted from PBMCs, the TCR library was made. Patients all came to the study from an endocrinology department in Xi'an, China. Arm-PCR of CDR3 regions and iRepertoire HTBI primers were used to build TCR beta libraries. MiXCR, applied by TCRdb to the multiplex PCR reads, yields one record per CDR3 protein. The sample records approximately 350,000 distinct CDR3 sequences, more than 20% being singletons. Germline-derived CDR1 and CDR2 are MNHEY and SMNVEV (reference sequence). Trimming took 5 bases from V and 2 from J, leaving 15 bases between them. The CDR3 sequence is 15 residues long.

This sequence was found in a woman aged 40 to 49 with Graves disease. The V and J genes are TRBV27 and TRBJ2-5, with D perhaps TRBD1 or TRBD2 (5 bases each). Sequenced here: peripheral blood mononuclear cells (PBMCs), sampled when the disease was refractory, from a patient treated with antithyroid drugs. CDR3 residues: CASSQIPGRQETQYL. The CDR3 nucleotides read TGTGCCAGCAGTCAAATCCCGGGACGTCAAGAGACCCAGTACCTC.